Listed below are T cell receptor beta chains from one sample, sequenced in a study of blood T cell repertoires in COVID-19. Only in-frame clones appear in the TCRdb table, and some are missing; sequencing was by immunoSEQ multiplex PCR. The sample records 150,000 to 200,000 clones, approximately 83% being singletons. Sequences were obtained from PBMCs or T cells enriched from blood (not recorded which). Source of these receptors: an older man who had been exposed to COVID-19. Each CDR3 is given with its conserved first and last residue. A D gene is named only where the DNA matches it firmly. A clone size is listed for some rows: how often the clone was seen (once, few, many), or a class if it is expanded.

.	TRBV5-1	.	TRBJ2-5	CASSLGQFQTQYF	TGCGCCAGCAGCTTAGGACAGTTCCAGACCCAGTACTTC
TRBD1	TRBV3-1/TRBV3-2	.	TRBJ1-6	CASSQDPRQGNSPLHF	TGTGCCAGCAGCCAAGATCCTCGACAGGGAAATTCACCCCTCCACTTT
.	TRBV19	.	TRBJ1-3	CASSIGDTSGNTIYF	TGTGCCAGTAGTATAGGGGACACCTCTGGAAACACCATATATTTT
.	TRBV5-4	.	TRBJ1-2	CASSLDSNYGYTF	TGTGCCAGCAGCTTGGATAGTAACTATGGCTACACCTTC
.	TRBV5-1	few	TRBJ1-2	CASSYLRENGYTF	TGCGCCAGCAGCTATTTAAGGGAGAATGGCTACACCTTC
TRBD1	TRBV18	.	TRBJ1-6	CASSPSGTGGRGSPLHF	TGTGCCAGCTCACCATCCGGGACAGGGGGCCGGGGGTCACCCCTCCACTTT
TRBD2	TRBV28	.	TRBJ2-1	CASSSLGGRNYNEQFF	TGTGCCAGCAGTTCCTTGGGCGGGAGAAACTACAATGAGCAGTTCTTC
TRBD2	TRBV5-6	.	TRBJ2-7	CASSLKRGGLYEQYF	TGTGCCAGCAGCTTGAAGCGGGGGGGACTCTACGAGCAGTACTTC
TRBD1	TRBV5-1	.	TRBJ1-2	CASSRDRGTGYTF	TGCGCCAGCAGCCGGGACAGGGGAACTGGCTACACCTTC
TRBD1	TRBV5-5	.	TRBJ1-2	CASSLSTGSYGYTF	TGTGCCAGCAGCTTGTCGACAGGGAGCTATGGCTACACCTTC
.	TRBV4-2	.	TRBJ1-4	CASSQDLGGEDEKLFF	TGTGCCAGCAGCCAAGATCTGGGGGGGGAGGATGAAAAACTGTTTTTT
TRBD1	TRBV28	.	TRBJ1-2	CATEGTGENYGYTF	TGTGCCACTGAAGGGACAGGAGAGAACTATGGCTACACCTTC
TRBD2	TRBV5-1	once	TRBJ2-2	CASSSGTTNTGELFF	TGCGCCAGCAGCTCCGGGACTACGAACACCGGGGAGCTGTTTTTT
.	TRBV27	few	TRBJ2-7	CASSTRPQGNGHEQYF	TGTGCCAGCAGTACCCGACCCCAGGGAAATGGCCACGAGCAGTACTTC
TRBD1	TRBV5-1	.	TRBJ2-2	CASSEGTGPGELFF	TGCGCCAGCAGTGAGGGGACAGGGCCCGGGGAGCTGTTTTTT
TRBD2	TRBV6-1	.	TRBJ2-7	CASSEAMLAGGEQYF	TGTGCCAGCAGTGAAGCCATGCTAGCGGGAGGCGAGCAGTACTTC
.	TRBV18	few	TRBJ2-7	CASSTWVEAGEQYF	TGTGCCAGCTCCACGTGGGTGGAGGCGGGGGAGCAGTACTTC
.	TRBV4-1	.	TRBJ2-2	CASSQERRGSVTGELFF	TGCGCCAGCAGCCAAGAGAGGAGAGGGAGTGTCACCGGGGAGCTGTTTTTT
.	TRBV21-1	.	TRBJ1-5	CASSSDSRFVGNQPQHF	TGTGCCAGCAGCAGTGACAGTCGCTTCGTCGGCAATCAGCCCCAGCATTTT
.	TRBV13	few	TRBJ1-3	CASSDAGAGNTIYF	TGTGCCAGCTCAGACGCGGGGGCTGGAAACACCATATATTTT
.	TRBV2	.	TRBJ1-1	CASIRTMNTEAFF	TGTGCCAGCATTAGGACTATGAACACTGAAGCTTTCTTT
.	TRBV5-6	.	TRBJ2-5	CASSLSATKETQYF	TGTGCCAGCAGCTTGAGTGCAACTAAAGAGACCCAGTACTTC
TRBD1	TRBV5-1	.	TRBJ2-6	CASRETGNSGANVLTF	TGCGCCAGCAGGGAGACAGGGAACTCTGGGGCCAACGTCCTGACTTTC
TRBD1	TRBV4-3	.	TRBJ2-1	CASSQENTGGNEQFF	TGCGCCAGCAGCCAAGAAAATACAGGGGGTAATGAGCAGTTCTTC